This T cell receptor beta chain is drawn from a study of control samples from healthy donors and cancer patients. Profiled with immunoSEQ multiplex PCR; TCRdb holds only in-frame clones, not every one. The repertoire holds about 120,000 clones, with 93% as singletons. The receptor was derived from a man aged 25-40 years in good health. Sequencing was performed on blood.

CDR3 protein: CASSSLGNTIYF. DNA for the CDR3: TGTGCCAGCAGCTCTTTGGGCAACACCATATATTTT. The rearrangement uses TRBV7-9 and TRBJ1-3; D call uncertain. Germline values: CDR1 SEHNR, CDR2 FQNEAQ (reference sequence). This CDR3 contains 12 residues. Deletions cut 4 bases from V and 7 bases from J, with 8 bases between.